Included here is one T cell receptor beta chain sequence, with context. The sample comes from a study of blood T cell repertoires in COVID-19. The authors' processing: Cell counts per sample came from amplifying reference gene primers. TCRdb's table, derived via immunoSEQ multiplex PCR, lists solely in-frame clones and lacks some. That table gives V, J and clone size, and the DNA gave D and trimming. Of approximately 65,000 clones in the sample, approximately 86% were seen once. Unmatched junction bases numbered 11, after V lost 4 bases and J lost 8 bases. CDR1 is SGHDN and CDR2 is FVKESK in the germline V gene. This CDR3 has 16 residues.

This chain connects TRBV14 to TRBJ1-4; 9 positions agree with TRBD1. The sample comprised peripheral blood. The sequence came from a man in his forties or fifties with acute or convalescent COVID-19. The DNA for the CDR3 is TGTGCCAGCAGCCTGGGACAGGGAAATTGGCAGGAAAAACTGTTTTTT. Translation gives CASSLGQGNWQEKLFF.